These T cell receptor beta chains were read from a single sample in a study of OX40 agonist ivuxolimab in advanced cancers. Clones were sequenced by immunoSEQ multiplex PCR, and TCRdb holds only the in-frame ones, with some missing. In the table there are 20,000 to 30,000 clones, approximately 89% of which are singletons. The starting material was CD4+ or CD8+ T cells sorted from blood, obtained in a trial of the OX40 agonist ivuxolimab. The receptors were sampled from an adult with an advanced solid tumor such as melanoma, head and neck, liver or kidney cancer. Each CDR3 is given with its conserved first and last residue. A D gene is named only where the DNA matches it firmly. Clone size is shown for a subset of rows, as once, few, many or a class of expanded clone.

j_gene,d_gene,abundance,v_gene,CDR3nt,CDR3aa
TRBJ2-7,TRBD2,NA,TRBV4-2,TGTGCCAGCAGCCAAGATCTTTGGGGACTAGCGGGGGGCCAATTTACCTACGAGCAGTACTTC,CASSQDLWGLAGGQFTYEQYF
TRBJ2-7,NA,medium-sized,TRBV7-2,TGTGCCAGCAGCTTAGGGGGGGGGCACGAGCAGTACTTC,CASSLGGGHEQYF
TRBJ2-3,NA,NA,TRBV14,TGTGCCAGCAGCCAAGGAAAGGCAAATACGCAGTATTTT,CASSQGKANTQYF
TRBJ1-4,NA,NA,TRBV16,TGTGCCAGCAGCCAATTCCCAGGGAATAATGAAAAACTGTTTTTT,CASSQFPGNNEKLFF
TRBJ2-7,NA,NA,TRBV2,TGTGCCAGCAGTGATAGGACAGCGTTCTACGAGCAGTACTTC,CASSDRTAFYEQYF
TRBJ2-5,NA,NA,TRBV7-6,TGTGCCAGCAGTTCCTACCAGGTGGCGGCGTACTTC,CASSSYQVAAYF
TRBJ1-1,NA,NA,TRBV6-5,TGTGCCAGCAGTCTCCGACAGAGCTCAGACACTGAAGCTTTCTTT,CASSLRQSSDTEAFF
TRBJ2-7,TRBD1,NA,TRBV9,TGTGCGAGCTCAGGGGGCGACGAGCAGTACTTC,CASSGGDEQYF
TRBJ1-4,NA,NA,TRBV9,TGTGCCAGCAGCCCCTGGCAGGACAGTCACGAAAAACTGTTTTTT,CASSPWQDSHEKLFF
TRBJ2-1,NA,NA,TRBV11-3,TGTGCCAGCAGCTTATCGGGTGACGCCTACAATGAGCAGTTCTTC,CASSLSGDAYNEQFF
TRBJ2-3,TRBD2,NA,TRBV7-3,TGTGCCAGCAGCCCGACGACTAGCCTAAGGTGGGGAGATACGCAGTATTTT,CASSPTTSLRWGDTQYF
TRBJ2-7,NA,many,TRBV28,TGTGCCAGCAGTCCTACCGGGACGGCTTCCCCCGAGCAGTACTTC,CASSPTGTASPEQYF
TRBJ2-7,NA,NA,TRBV11-2,TGTGCCAGCAGCTTAGTTGGGCCCTACGAGCAGTACTTC,CASSLVGPYEQYF
TRBJ1-2,NA,NA,TRBV6-5,TGTGCCAGCAGTTACTCGAGGGGGAATGGCTACACCTTC,CASSYSRGNGYTF
TRBJ2-3,NA,once,TRBV18,TGTGCCAGCTCACCCCGGGGCGGGAGCACAGATACGCAGTATTTT,CASSPRGGSTDTQYF
TRBJ1-3,NA,NA,TRBV2,TGTGCCAGCAGTGATTCAGGGGCTCCCTCTGGAAACACCATATATTTT,CASSDSGAPSGNTIYF
TRBJ2-1,NA,NA,TRBV14,TGTGCCAGCAGCTCCGACCCCCTCAATGAGCAGTTCTTC,CASSSDPLNEQFF
TRBJ2-7,TRBD2,NA,TRBV9,TGTGCCAGCAGCCAATATAGCGGGGTCCCCTACGAGCAGTACTTC,CASSQYSGVPYEQYF
TRBJ1-1,NA,NA,TRBV25-1,TGTGCCAGCAAGGGAAGGGGCAGCACTGAAGCTTTCTTT,CASKGRGSTEAFF
TRBJ2-7,NA,NA,TRBV6-5,TGTGCCAGCAGTTACGGGGGAGAGCAGTACTTC,CASSYGGEQYF
TRBJ1-3,NA,NA,TRBV9,TGTGCCAGCAGCGCGCCCGCGGGGGCGCTCGGAAACACCATATATTTT,CASSAPAGALGNTIYF
TRBJ2-3,NA,NA,TRBV27,TGTGCCAGCAGTCACAGCACAGATACGCAGTATTTT,CASSHSTDTQYF